Sequencing of this TCR beta chain was carried out in a study of blood T cell repertoires in COVID-19. Whole-study context: Acute and convalescent COVID-19 samples came from the United States, Italy and Spain. The cDNA or gDNA used as material had been derived from T cells, B-cell-depleted T cells, or PBMCs.

Enrolment of Seattle patients took place during active infection, and they were followed longitudinally. Original processing methods: Quantification of nucleated cells was approximated via reference gene primer amplification. Clones were sequenced by immunoSEQ multiplex PCR, and TCRdb holds only the in-frame ones, with some missing. D and trimming were read from the DNA, whereas the V and J calls and clone size are those reported in that table. The data show a few hundred thousand clones, approximately 86% seen once. CDR1 is MNHEY, CDR2 SVGEGT, per germline. The germline V and J ends were trimmed by 5 bases and 3 bases, with 10 bases remaining between them. This CDR3 contains 13 residues.

Specimen: peripheral blood. This sequence originates from a woman between 55 and 75 years old with COVID-19, enrolled during active disease. The V call is TRBV6-2 or TRBV6-3, the J call TRBJ1-2; D is unresolved. This CDR3 reads CASSANRYYGYTF. DNA for the CDR3: TGTGCCAGCAGTGCCAACAGATACTATGGCTACACCTTC.